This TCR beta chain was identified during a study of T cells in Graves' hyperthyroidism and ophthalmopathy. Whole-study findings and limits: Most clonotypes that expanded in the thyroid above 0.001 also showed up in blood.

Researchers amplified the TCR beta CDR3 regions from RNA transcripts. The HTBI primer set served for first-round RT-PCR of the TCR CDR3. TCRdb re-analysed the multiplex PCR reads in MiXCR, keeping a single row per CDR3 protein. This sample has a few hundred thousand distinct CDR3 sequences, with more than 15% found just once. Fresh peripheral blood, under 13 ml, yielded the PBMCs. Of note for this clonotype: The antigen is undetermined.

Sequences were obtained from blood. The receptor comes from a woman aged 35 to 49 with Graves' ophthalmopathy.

CDR3 in DNA: TGTGCCAGCAGACCGAGTGGGGGCACCTACTATGGCTACACCTTC. The encoded protein is CASRPSGGTYYGYTF. The genes are TRBV6-1 and TRBJ1-2; maybe TRBD1 (6 bases). Germline assignment: CDR1 MNHNS and CDR2 SASEGT. Trimming left V 6 bases short and J 3 bases short, with 17 bases between. This CDR3 contains 15 residues.